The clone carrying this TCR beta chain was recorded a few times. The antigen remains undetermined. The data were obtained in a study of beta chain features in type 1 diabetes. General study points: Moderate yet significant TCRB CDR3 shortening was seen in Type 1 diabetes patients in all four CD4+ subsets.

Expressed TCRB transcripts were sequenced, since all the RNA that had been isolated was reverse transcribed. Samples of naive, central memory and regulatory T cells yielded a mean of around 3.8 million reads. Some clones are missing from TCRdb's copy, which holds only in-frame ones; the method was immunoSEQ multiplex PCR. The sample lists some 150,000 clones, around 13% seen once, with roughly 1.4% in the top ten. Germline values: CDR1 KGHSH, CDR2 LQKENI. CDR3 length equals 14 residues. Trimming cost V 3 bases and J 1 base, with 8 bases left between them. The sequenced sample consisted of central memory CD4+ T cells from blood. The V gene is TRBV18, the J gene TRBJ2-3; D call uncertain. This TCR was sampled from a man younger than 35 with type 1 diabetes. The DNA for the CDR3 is TGTGCCAGCTCACCGGTGTTCCGCACAGATACGCAGTATTTT. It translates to CASSPVFRTDTQYF.